This is a list of T cell receptor beta chains from one sample in a study of post-analysis software for immune sequencing data. TCRdb re-called the PCR reads with MiXCR, one entry per CDR3 protein. Here the sample spans hundreds of thousands of distinct CDR3 sequences, 25% to 30% being singletons. Material: blood. Receptor source: a girl aged 5-17 years with multiple sclerosis. Each CDR3 is given with its conserved first and last residue. D genes are given only for firm matches. Rows may omit the clone size; those that give it use once, few, many or a size class.

size: NA
J: TRBJ2-7
D: NA
V: TRBV20-1
DNA: TGCAGTGCTTCCGGCGGGACTCGAGGTCCCTACGAGCAGTACTTC
CDR3: CSASGGTRGPYEQYF

size: NA
J: TRBJ1-5
D: TRBD1
V: TRBV6-1
DNA: TGTGCCAGCAGTGAAAGGGGGCGGTCAAATCAGCCCCAGCATTTT
CDR3: CASSERGRSNQPQHF

size: NA
J: TRBJ2-1
D: NA
V: TRBV12-3/TRBV12-4
DNA: TGTGCCAGCAGTTTAGAGGGTACTAGCTCCTACAATGAGCAGTTCTTC
CDR3: CASSLEGTSSYNEQFF

size: NA
J: TRBJ1-5
D: NA
V: TRBV4-1
DNA: TGCGCCAGCAAGCCCGGGGAGTATTCCAATCAGCCCCAGCATTTT
CDR3: CASKPGEYSNQPQHF

size: few
J: TRBJ2-3
D: NA
V: TRBV27
DNA: TGTGCCAGCAGTTTAAGGGCCAGGGATGAAGATACGCAGTATTTT
CDR3: CASSLRARDEDTQYF

size: NA
J: TRBJ2-3
D: TRBD2
V: TRBV20-1
DNA: TGCAGTGCTACAGGACTAGCGGGACTCGATACGCAGTATTTT
CDR3: CSATGLAGLDTQYF

size: NA
J: TRBJ2-3
D: TRBD2
V: TRBV10-3
DNA: TGTGCCACCGGACTAGCGGGAATGAGCACAGATACGCAGTATTTT
CDR3: CATGLAGMSTDTQYF

size: many
J: TRBJ1-2
D: NA
V: TRBV5-1
DNA: TGCGCCAGCAGCTTGGATTACAACTATGGCTACACCTTC
CDR3: CASSLDYNYGYTF

size: NA
J: TRBJ2-6
D: NA
V: TRBV7-9
DNA: TGTGCCAGCAGCCCGAGGCCCTCTGGGGCCAACGTCCTGACTTTC
CDR3: CASSPRPSGANVLTF

size: NA
J: TRBJ2-7
D: NA
V: TRBV19
DNA: TGTGCCAGTAGTATACAGGGCAGGACGCACGAGCAGTACTTC
CDR3: CASSIQGRTHEQYF

size: NA
J: TRBJ2-3
D: NA
V: TRBV29-1
DNA: TGCAGCGTTGAAGCCGAGGCAGGGGCTAGCACAGATACGCGGTATTTT
CDR3: CSVEAEAGASTDTRYF

size: NA
J: TRBJ1-1
D: NA
V: TRBV29-1
DNA: TGCAGCGTAAGGGACGGGGACACTGAAGCTTTCTTT
CDR3: CSVRDGDTEAFF

size: many
J: TRBJ2-3
D: TRBD2
V: TRBV10-3
DNA: TGTGCCATCAGTGATAGAGTAGCGGGGCGGTCAGATACGCAGTATTTT
CDR3: CAISDRVAGRSDTQYF

size: NA
J: TRBJ2-7
D: TRBD2
V: TRBV20-1
DNA: TGCAGTGTTGTAGACACCCAGCGGGATTACTACGAGCAGTACTTC
CDR3: CSVVDTQRDYYEQYF

size: few
J: TRBJ1-2
D: TRBD1
V: TRBV5-1
DNA: TGCGCCAGCAGCATAAAGACAGGGGAAATCCCTAACTATGGCTACACCTTC
CDR3: CASSIKTGEIPNYGYTF

size: NA
J: TRBJ2-1
D: TRBD2
V: TRBV7-2
DNA: TGTGCCAGCGGCCAGCGGGAACCCTCCTACAATGAGCAGTTCTTC
CDR3: CASGQREPSYNEQFF

size: few
J: TRBJ2-7
D: NA
V: TRBV5-1
DNA: TGCGCCAGCAGCTTGGAGTCTAAATTGGACGAGCAGTACTTC
CDR3: CASSLESKLDEQYF

size: NA
J: TRBJ2-2
D: TRBD2
V: TRBV27
DNA: TGTGCCAGCATCGGGACTAGCGGCGGGGAGCTGTTTTTT
CDR3: CASIGTSGGELFF

size: few
J: TRBJ2-4
D: NA
V: TRBV12-3/TRBV12-4
DNA: TGTGCCAGCAGTAACCGCGAGTGGTTAGCCAAAAACATTCAGTACTTC
CDR3: CASSNREWLAKNIQYF

size: many
J: TRBJ2-7
D: NA
V: TRBV7-9
DNA: TGTGCCAGCAGCTTATTGGCGGGGACCTACGAGCAGTACTTC
CDR3: CASSLLAGTYEQYF

size: NA
J: TRBJ2-3
D: NA
V: TRBV28
DNA: TGTGCCAGCACTCCCCGGGGGTTGGTAGATACACAGTATTTT
CDR3: CASTPRGLVDTQYF

size: few
J: TRBJ2-7
D: TRBD2
V: TRBV2
DNA: TGTGCCAGCAGTGACCAGCGGGAGATACAAGGCTACGAGCAGTACTTC
CDR3: CASSDQREIQGYEQYF

size: many
J: TRBJ2-1
D: NA
V: TRBV15
DNA: TGTGCCACCAGCAGAGATTTGGTAAATGAGCAGTTCTTC
CDR3: CATSRDLVNEQFF

size: NA
J: TRBJ1-5
D: NA
V: TRBV20-1
DNA: TGCAGTGCTAGTCAAGGGGACCTATTTTATAGCAATCCGCCCCAGCATTTT
CDR3: CSASQGDLFYSNPPQHF

size: many
J: TRBJ2-5
D: NA
V: TRBV7-9
DNA: TGTGCCACTAAAGACAGGCCAGAGACCCAGTACTTC
CDR3: CATKDRPETQYF

size: NA
J: TRBJ1-1
D: TRBD1
V: TRBV6-5
DNA: TGTGCCAGCAATCGACAGGGGGACACTGAAGCTTTCTTT
CDR3: CASNRQGDTEAFF

size: few
J: TRBJ2-5
D: TRBD1
V: TRBV4-2
DNA: TGTGCCAGCAGCCCTCTCCCATCCGGGACAGCAGGAAAAGAGACCCAGTACTTC
CDR3: CASSPLPSGTAGKETQYF

size: once
J: TRBJ2-5
D: TRBD1
V: TRBV20-1
DNA: TGCAGTGCTACCGGGACAGGGGGAGAGACCCAGTACTTC
CDR3: CSATGTGGETQYF

size: few
J: TRBJ2-1
D: TRBD2
V: TRBV7-2
DNA: TGTGCCAGCAGGTTTACTAGCGGGGGAACCTACAATGAGCAGTTCTTC
CDR3: CASRFTSGGTYNEQFF

size: NA
J: TRBJ1-5
D: NA
V: TRBV20-1
DNA: TGCAGTGCTATTAGCGGGGAAGACAATCAGCCCCAGCATTTT
CDR3: CSAISGEDNQPQHF

size: few
J: TRBJ2-3
D: NA
V: TRBV7-9
DNA: TGTGCCAGCAGTCAGGCGGGAACTGGCTCAGATACGCAGTATTTT
CDR3: CASSQAGTGSDTQYF

size: NA
J: TRBJ1-2
D: NA
V: TRBV20-1
DNA: TGCAGTGCTAGAGATCCTGTACTCAGGGGAGCGGGCTATGGCTACACCTTC
CDR3: CSARDPVLRGAGYGYTF

size: NA
J: TRBJ1-6
D: TRBD1
V: TRBV20-1
DNA: TGCAGTGCTACGGGGACAGTCTATAATTCACCCCTCCACTTT
CDR3: CSATGTVYNSPLHF

size: NA
J: TRBJ1-2
D: TRBD1
V: TRBV20-1
DNA: TGCAGTGCTAGAGCGAGGACAGGGGATGGCTACACCTTC
CDR3: CSARARTGDGYTF

size: few
J: TRBJ2-2
D: NA
V: TRBV5-5
DNA: TGTGCCAGCAGCTTGTGGCAGCCCCTGGATACCGGGGAGCTGTTTTTT
CDR3: CASSLWQPLDTGELFF

size: few
J: TRBJ2-3
D: TRBD1
V: TRBV4-3
DNA: TGCGCCAGCAGCCACCTACAGGGGGCTATGGCAGATACGCAGTATTTT
CDR3: CASSHLQGAMADTQYF

size: NA
J: TRBJ1-2
D: TRBD1
V: TRBV10-3
DNA: TGTGCCATCAGCCTAACGAATCGGGACAGGGGGGACTATGGCTACACCTTC
CDR3: CAISLTNRDRGDYGYTF

size: many
J: TRBJ2-1
D: TRBD1
V: TRBV12-3/TRBV12-4
DNA: TGTGCCAGCAGTGCGCAGGGGGCCTACAATGAGCAGTTCTTC
CDR3: CASSAQGAYNEQFF

size: few
J: TRBJ2-1
D: NA
V: TRBV21-1
DNA: TGTGCCAGCAGCCTACGGGGACTAGCGGGAGGGGGGTCTGGGAATGAGCAGTTCTTC
CDR3: CASSLRGLAGGGSGNEQFF

size: once
J: TRBJ1-6
D: NA
V: TRBV7-9
DNA: TGTGCCAGCAGCTCCGACAACTCCTATAATTCACCCCTCCACTTT
CDR3: CASSSDNSYNSPLHF

size: few
J: TRBJ2-2
D: NA
V: TRBV20-1
DNA: TGCAGTGCGGACGACGCGAACACCGGGGAGCTGTTTTTT
CDR3: CSADDANTGELFF